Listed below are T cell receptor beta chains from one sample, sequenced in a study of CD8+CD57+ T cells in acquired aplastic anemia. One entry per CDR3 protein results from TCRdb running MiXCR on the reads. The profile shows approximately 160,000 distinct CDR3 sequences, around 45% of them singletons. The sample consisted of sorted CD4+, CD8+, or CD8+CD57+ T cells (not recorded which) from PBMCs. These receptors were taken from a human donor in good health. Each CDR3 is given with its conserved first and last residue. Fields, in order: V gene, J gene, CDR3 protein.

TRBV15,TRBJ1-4,CATSRAGTDEKLFF
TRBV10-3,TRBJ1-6,CAISENQGRDSPLHF
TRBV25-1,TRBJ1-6,CASSEITGRALHF
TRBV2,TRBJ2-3,CASGGARTDTQYF
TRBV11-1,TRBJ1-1,CASSLAGARGTEAFF
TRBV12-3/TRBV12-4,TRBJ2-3,CASSLVQTDTQYF
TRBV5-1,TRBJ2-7,CASSLTDGLAYEQYF
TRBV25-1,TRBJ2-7,CASSGHGQVSYEQYF
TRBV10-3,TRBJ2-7,CAIKTSGSAYEQYF
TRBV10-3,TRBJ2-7,CAIGEPRTVQYF
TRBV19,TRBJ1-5,CASLFRASSSYSNQPQHF
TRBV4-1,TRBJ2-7,CASSGPGTGVEQYF
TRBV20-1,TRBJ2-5,CSALRRENQYF
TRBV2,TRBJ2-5,CASSDRGSPVETQYF
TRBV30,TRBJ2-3,CAWSLGFSTDTQYF
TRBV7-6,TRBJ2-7,CASSSMTSGVYEQYF